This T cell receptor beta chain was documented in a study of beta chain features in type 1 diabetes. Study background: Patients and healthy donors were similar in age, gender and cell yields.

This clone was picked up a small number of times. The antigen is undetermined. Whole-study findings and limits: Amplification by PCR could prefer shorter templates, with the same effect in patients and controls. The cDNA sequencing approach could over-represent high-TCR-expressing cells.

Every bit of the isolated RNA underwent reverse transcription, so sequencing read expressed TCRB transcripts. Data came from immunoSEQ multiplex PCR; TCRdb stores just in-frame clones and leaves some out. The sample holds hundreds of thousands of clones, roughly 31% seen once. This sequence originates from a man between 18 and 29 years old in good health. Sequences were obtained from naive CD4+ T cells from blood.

Here the CDR3 reads CSVGGTAMTGELFF. The DNA for the CDR3 is TGCAGCGTTGGTGGGACGGCGATGACCGGGGAGCTGTTTTTT. The chain links TRBV29-1 to TRBJ2-2, with D perhaps assigned TRBD1 or TRBD2 (5 bases each). The CDR3 is 14 residues long. Germline V gene data show CDR1 as SQVTM and CDR2 as ANQGSEA. Trimming pared 4 bases from V and 5 bases from J, leaving 14 bases between.